Each of the 9 T cell receptor beta chains below was sequenced from the same sample in a study of identifying expanded T cells in peripheral blood. Libraries were prepared by immunoSEQ multiplex PCR; TCRdb keeps only in-frame clonotypes and omits some of them. The sample lists approximately 83,000 clones; 70% to 90% were seen once. Sequences were obtained from blood. These receptors were collected from a person aged 18 to 70 in good health.

This rearrangement joins TRBV6-1 to TRBJ1-5; D unresolved. Trimming pared 4 bases from V and 6 bases from J, leaving 13 bases between. The CDR3 consists of 14 residues. Germline V gene lookup returns CDR1 MNHNS and CDR2 SASEGT. Here the CDR3 reads CASSVRGIGQPQHF. In DNA, the CDR3 is TGTGCCAGCAGTGTTCGGGGAATAGGTCAGCCCCAGCATTTT.

The CDR3 DNA reads as TGTGCCAGCAGCTCGGCCGTCGTTCGTCAGCCCCAGCATTTT. It specifies CASSSAVVRQPQHF. V usage is TRBV5-8 and J usage is TRBJ1-5; D unclear. V was clipped by 3 bases and J by 6 bases, with 13 bases between them. CDR1 is SGHTS, CDR2 YDEGEE, per germline. This CDR3 comprises 14 residues.

The V call is TRBV7-2, the J call TRBJ2-7, with 7 bases fitting TRBD1. The germline V gene has CDR1 SGHTA and CDR2 FQGNSA. The CDR3 is 14 amino acids. Germline trimming cut 6 bases from V and 0 bases from J; bases unmatched to any gene: 5. Here the CDR3 DNA reads TGTGCCAGCAGACGGGACAGCAGCTCCTACGAGCAGTACTTC. Its protein product is CASRRDSSSYEQYF.

On this clone: In the same sample, other DNA sequences code for this CDR3. The rearrangement links TRBV25-1 to TRBJ1-1; D may be TRBD1 (6 bases). Germline lookup yields CDR1 MGHDK and CDR2 SYGVNS. Trimming stripped 3 bases from V and 2 bases from J, with 13 bases between. This CDR3 spans 15 amino acids. Written as DNA, the CDR3 is TGTGCCAGCAGTGATCGAGGGGGGGTTAACACTGAAGCTTTCTTT. Residues: CASSDRGGVNTEAFF. Together with reference TRBV25-1 and TRBJ1-1, the CDR3 gives the full variable domain: EADIYQTPRYLVIGTGKKITLECSQTMGHDKMYWYQQDPGMELHLIHYSYGVNSTEKGDLSSESTVSRIRTEHFPLTLESARPSHTSQYLCASSDRGGVNTEAFFGQGTRLTVV.

The chain is built from TRBV10-3 and TRBJ2-3; TRBD1 matches at 9 bases. This CDR3 is built from 15 residues. The J segment lost 2 bases and the V segment lost 7 bases, leaving 7 bases of the junction unmatched. Looked up from germline, CDR1 is ENHRY and CDR2 is SYGVKD. CDR3 sequence reads: CAITTGGPDTDTQYF. CDR3 sequence (DNA): TGTGCCATCACTACAGGGGGCCCGGACACAGATACGCAGTATTTT.

V and J are TRBV29-1 and TRBJ1-2; 11 nucleotides agree with TRBD1. CDR3 length: 14 residues. The germline V gene encodes CDR1 SQVTM and CDR2 ANQGSEA. Unmatched junction bases numbered 2, after V lost 2 bases and J lost 3 bases. The CDR3 region has the DNA TGCAGCGTTGAACCGGGACAGGGGGACTATGGCTACACCTTC. The encoded protein is CSVEPGQGDYGYTF.

This rearrangement joins TRBV5-1 to TRBJ2-5; D possibly corresponds to TRBD2 (6 bases). V was trimmed by 6 bases and J by 2 bases, leaving 17 bases between them. Germline V gene sequence: CDR1 SGHRS, CDR2 YFSETQ. The CDR3 has 15 amino acids. The CDR3 sequence: CASTSFAGIQETQYF. CDR3 in DNA: TGCGCCAGCACCTCGTTCGCGGGGATACAAGAGACCCAGTACTTC.

The CDR3 reads CASSTPRINYGYTF. CDR3 in DNA: TGTGCCAGCAGCACCCCCCGAATTAACTATGGCTACACCTTC. The chain is built from TRBV7-9 and TRBJ1-2; D is uncertain. CDR1 is SEHNR and CDR2 is FQNEAQ in the germline V gene (reference sequence). The CDR3 consists of 14 residues. With 5 bases removed from V and 1 base from J, the gap between germline ends came to 11 bases.

This chain joins TRBV19 and TRBJ2-1, with 10 bases fitting TRBD1. J was trimmed by 8 bases and V by 8 bases; bases with no gene match: 9. The germline CDR1 and CDR2 sequences are LNHDA and SQIVND (reference sequence). The CDR3 loop spans 14 amino acids. The CDR3 reads CASSAGTGVDEQFF. As DNA, the CDR3 is TGTGCCAGTTCCGCCGGGACAGGGGTTGATGAGCAGTTCTTC. Drawing the rest from reference TRBV19 and TRBJ2-1, the complete variable domain is DGGITQSPKYLFRKEGQNVTLSCEQNLNHDAMYWYRQDPGQGLRLIYYSQIVNDFQKGDIAEGYSVSREKKESFPLTVTSAQKNPTAFYLCASSAGTGVDEQFFGPGTRLTVL.